This paragraph covers one T cell receptor beta chain sequence. Its target is unknown. This sample was included in a study of siplizumab effects on memory and regulatory T cells. Overall study findings and caveats: Sequences below about 10^-5 frequency were poorly captured. As a result, only a minor fraction of alloreactive clones mapped to unstimulated subsets. Treatment with siplizumab left mappable alloreactive CD4+ clones averaging approximately 69% Treg-derived, compared with around 29% in controls. Alloreactive sequences traceable to unstimulated CD4+ memory cells declined significantly under siplizumab. Naive T cells looked more diverse than memory cells, and they looked like major contributors to the alloresponse.

Assay used: immunoSEQ multiplex PCR; TCRdb lists only in-frame clones, some missing. The sample lists about 100,000 clones; around 92% were seen once. The trim removed 2 bases at V and 2 bases at J, leaving 4 bases unmatched. Germline CDR1 and CDR2: SGHNT and YYREEE (reference sequence). The CDR3 totals 14 residues. This chain links TRBV5-4 with TRBJ2-7; 7 nucleotides agree with TRBD1. The sequenced sample consisted of Tregs sorted from blood. The receptor's source is a human donor in good health. CDR3 loop: CASSFNRGPYEQYF. DNA for the CDR3: TGTGCCAGCAGCTTTAACAGGGGCCCCTACGAGCAGTACTTC.